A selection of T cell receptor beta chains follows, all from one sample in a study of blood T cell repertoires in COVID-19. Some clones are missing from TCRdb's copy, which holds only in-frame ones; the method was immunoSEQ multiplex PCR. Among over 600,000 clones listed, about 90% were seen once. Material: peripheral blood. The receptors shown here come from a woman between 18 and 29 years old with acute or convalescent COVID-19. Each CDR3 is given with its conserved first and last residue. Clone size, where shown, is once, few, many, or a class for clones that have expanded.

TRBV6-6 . CASSLRVGGTEAFF
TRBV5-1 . CASSLAATDTQYF
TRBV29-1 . CSVVDRGYTF
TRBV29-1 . CSVGVQGSIPEAFF
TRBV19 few CASSIGLADYNEQFF
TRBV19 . CASSIVKNTEAFF
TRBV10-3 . CAISEFFGAGEATDTQYF
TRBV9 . CASSYSGNTEAFF
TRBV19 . CASSPSSGRTYEQYF
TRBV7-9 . CASSSSHISYEQYF